This TCR beta chain originates from a study of CD8 T cells in Susac syndrome. Random-hexamer reverse transcription was applied to roughly 0.5 to 1 ug RNA. immunoSEQ multiplex PCR amplified TCR beta CDR3 across 54 Vbeta, 13 Jbeta. A single record per CDR3 protein comes from TCRdb applying MiXCR to the immunoSEQ multiplex PCR reads. The data contain about 100,000 distinct CDR3 sequences, approximately 95% of them singletons. Deletions cut 5 bases from V and 4 bases from J, with 17 bases between. From germline, CDR1 is SGHTA and CDR2 FQGNSA. This CDR3 spans 15 amino acids. This rearrangement joins TRBV7-2 to TRBJ2-5; tentative D call: TRBD2 (7 bases). This clonotype was sampled from a human donor with Susac syndrome. Sequencing was carried out using CD8+ T cells from PBMCs. For the CDR3, the DNA is TGTGCCAGCAGCCCCATGGGGGGGCACGGAGAGACCCAGTACTTC. Protein: CASSPMGGHGETQYF. The full variable domain, with the rest looked up from reference TRBV7-2 and TRBJ2-5, is GAGVSQSPSNKVTEKGKDVELRCDPISGHTALYWYRQSLGQGLEFLIYFQGNSAPDKSGLPSDRFSAERTGGSVSTLTIQRTQQEDSAVYLCASSPMGGHGETQYFGPGTRLLVL.